Here is one TCR beta chain with its context. Its antigen is currently unknown. This CDR3 has 12 amino acids. Germline-derived CDR1 and CDR2 are DFQATT and SNEGSKA (reference sequence). These data come from a study of breast tumors, draining lymph nodes, adjacent tissues. MiXCR, applied by TCRdb to the multiplex PCR reads, yields one record per CDR3 protein. The sample shows over 60,000 distinct CDR3 sequences, approximately 57% of them seen only once. Study-wide results and limits: Tumors had less TCR diversity than lymph nodes, more than nontumor tissue. Data fit most tumor T cells coming from lymph node, expanding in tumor. Luminal-like breast cancer showed significantly higher tumor–nontumor repertoire similarity than basal-like.

The sample was breast tumor tissue. The V call is TRBV20-1, the J call TRBJ1-6; 9 bases are a match to TRBD1. This clonotype was obtained from a female donor with breast cancer. Some clones in this sample may be carry-over from other donors' samples. CDR3 amino acids: CSAGQGRSPLHF. The CDR3 DNA follows: TGCAGCGCGGGACAGGGACGCTCACCCCTCCACTTT.